This T cell receptor (beta chain) was recovered during a study of blood T cell repertoires in COVID-19. Study context: The cDNA or gDNA used as material had been derived from T cells, B-cell-depleted T cells, or PBMCs.

The method was immunoSEQ multiplex PCR; TCRdb's version includes in-frame clones alone and lacks a portion of them. Of about 440,000 clones in the sample, about nine tenths are singletons; the top ten hold approximately 0.55%. The CDR3 runs to 13 residues. Trimming pared 10 bases from V and 2 bases from J, leaving 11 bases between. Germline V lookup: CDR1 LNHDA, CDR2 SQIVND (reference sequence). The J gene is TRBJ1-4, the V gene TRBV19, with D tentatively TRBD1 (5 bases). This TCR was sampled from a man younger than 30 who had recovered from COVID-19. Source material: PBMCs or T cells enriched from blood (not recorded which). The CDR3 bases are TGTGCCACCGCAGGGATTACTAATGAAAAACTGTTTTTT. Protein: CATAGITNEKLFF. The variable domain in full, completed from reference TRBV19 and TRBJ1-4, reads DGGITQSPKYLFRKEGQNVTLSCEQNLNHDAMYWYRQDPGQGLRLIYYSQIVNDFQKGDIAEGYSVSREKKESFPLTVTSAQKNPTAFYLCATAGITNEKLFFGSGTQLSVL.